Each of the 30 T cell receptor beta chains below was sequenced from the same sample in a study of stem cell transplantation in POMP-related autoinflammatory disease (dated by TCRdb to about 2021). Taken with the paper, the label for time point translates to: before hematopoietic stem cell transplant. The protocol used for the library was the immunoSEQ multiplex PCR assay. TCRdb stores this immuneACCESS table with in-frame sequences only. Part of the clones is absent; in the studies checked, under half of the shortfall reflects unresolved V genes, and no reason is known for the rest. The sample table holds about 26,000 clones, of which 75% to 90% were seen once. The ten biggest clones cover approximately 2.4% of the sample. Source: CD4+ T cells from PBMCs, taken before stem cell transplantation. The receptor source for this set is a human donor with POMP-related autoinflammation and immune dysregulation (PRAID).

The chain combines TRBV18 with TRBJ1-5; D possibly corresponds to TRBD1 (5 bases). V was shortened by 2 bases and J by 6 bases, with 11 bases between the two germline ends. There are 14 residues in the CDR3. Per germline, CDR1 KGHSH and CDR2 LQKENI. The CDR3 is CASSPATDGQPQHF. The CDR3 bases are TGTGCCAGCTCACCAGCGACAGATGGTCAGCCCCAGCATTTT.

The CDR3 sequence: CASSPSQTANYGYTF. The CDR3 bases are TGTGCCAGCTCACCTTCCCAGACAGCGAACTATGGCTACACCTTC. V gene TRBV18 combines with J gene TRBJ1-2, with D maybe TRBD1 (5 bases). CDR1 and CDR2 (germline): KGHSH, LQKENI. V shed 3 bases and J shed 2 bases, with 13 bases lying between them. CDR3 length: 15 residues.

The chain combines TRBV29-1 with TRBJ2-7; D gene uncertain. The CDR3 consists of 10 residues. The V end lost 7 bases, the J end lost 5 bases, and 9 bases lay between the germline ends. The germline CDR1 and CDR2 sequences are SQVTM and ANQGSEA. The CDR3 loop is CSAIENEQYF. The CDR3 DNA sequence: TGCAGCGCGATAGAAAACGAGCAGTACTTC.

The CDR3 loop is CASRRDPSYDTQYF. CDR3 DNA sequence: TGTGCCAGCCGGCGGGACCCCAGCTACGATACGCAGTATTTT. The chain is built from TRBV19 and TRBJ2-3, with D possibly being TRBD2 (6 bases). The germline CDR1 and CDR2 sequences are LNHDA and SQIVND (reference sequence). CDR3 length equals 14 residues. V was cut by 9 bases and J by 6 bases, with 19 bases left in between.

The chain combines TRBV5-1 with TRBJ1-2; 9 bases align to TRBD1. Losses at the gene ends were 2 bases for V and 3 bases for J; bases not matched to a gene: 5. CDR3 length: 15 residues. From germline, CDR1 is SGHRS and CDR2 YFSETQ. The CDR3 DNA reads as TGCGCCAGCAGCTTCACAGGGGGCGCGGACTATGGCTACACCTTC. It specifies CASSFTGGADYGYTF. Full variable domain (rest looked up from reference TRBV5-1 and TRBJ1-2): KAGVTQTPRYLIKTRGQQVTLSCSPISGHRSVSWYQQTPGQGLQFLFEYFSETQRNKGNFPGRFSGRQFSNSRSEMNVSTLELGDSALYLCASSFTGGADYGYTFGSGTRLTVV.

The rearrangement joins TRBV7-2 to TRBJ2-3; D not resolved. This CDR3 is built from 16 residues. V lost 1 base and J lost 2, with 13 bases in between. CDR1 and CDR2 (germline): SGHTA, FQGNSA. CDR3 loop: CASSLEGLPYTDTQYF. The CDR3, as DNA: TGTGCCAGCAGCTTAGAGGGCCTCCCTTACACAGATACGCAGTATTTT.

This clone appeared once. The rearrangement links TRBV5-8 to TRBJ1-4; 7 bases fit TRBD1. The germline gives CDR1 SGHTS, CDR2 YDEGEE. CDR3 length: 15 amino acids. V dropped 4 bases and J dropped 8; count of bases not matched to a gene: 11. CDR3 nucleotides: TGTGCCAGCAGCCCTTTAGGGGGCGCAAGGGAAAAACTGTTTTTT. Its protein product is CASSPLGGAREKLFF.

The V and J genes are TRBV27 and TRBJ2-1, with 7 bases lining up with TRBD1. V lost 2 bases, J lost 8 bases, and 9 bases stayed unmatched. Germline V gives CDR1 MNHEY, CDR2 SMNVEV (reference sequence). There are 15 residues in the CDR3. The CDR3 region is CASSLVRGSTDEQFF. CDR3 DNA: TGTGCCAGCAGTTTAGTCAGGGGGTCAACGGATGAGCAGTTCTTC.

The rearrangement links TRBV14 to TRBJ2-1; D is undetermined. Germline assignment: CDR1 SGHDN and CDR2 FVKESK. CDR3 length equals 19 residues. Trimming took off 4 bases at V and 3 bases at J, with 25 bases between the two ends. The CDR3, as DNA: TGTGCCAGCAGCCCGTCATACACGAAGTATTGGCCGGGCTACAATGAGCAGTTCTTC. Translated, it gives CASSPSYTKYWPGYNEQFF.

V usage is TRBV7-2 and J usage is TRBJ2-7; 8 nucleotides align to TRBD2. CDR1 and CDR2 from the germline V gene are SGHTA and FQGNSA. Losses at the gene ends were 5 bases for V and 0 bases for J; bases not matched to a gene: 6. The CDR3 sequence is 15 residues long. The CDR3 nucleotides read TGTGCCAGCAGCCGGGAGGGCGCGGGCTCCTACGAGCAGTACTTC. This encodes CASSREGAGSYEQYF.

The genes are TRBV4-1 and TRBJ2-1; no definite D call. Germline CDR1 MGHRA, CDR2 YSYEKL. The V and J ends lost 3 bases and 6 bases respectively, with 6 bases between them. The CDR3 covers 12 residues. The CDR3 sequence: CASSQGSNEQFF. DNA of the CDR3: TGCGCCAGCAGCCAGGGTTCCAATGAGCAGTTCTTC.

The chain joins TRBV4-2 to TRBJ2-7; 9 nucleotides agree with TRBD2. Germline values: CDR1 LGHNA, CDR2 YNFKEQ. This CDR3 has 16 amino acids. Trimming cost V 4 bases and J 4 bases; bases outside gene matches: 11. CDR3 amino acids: CASSPSGASGVYEQYF. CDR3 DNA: TGTGCCAGCAGCCCCTCAGGGGCTAGCGGGGTGTACGAGCAGTACTTC.

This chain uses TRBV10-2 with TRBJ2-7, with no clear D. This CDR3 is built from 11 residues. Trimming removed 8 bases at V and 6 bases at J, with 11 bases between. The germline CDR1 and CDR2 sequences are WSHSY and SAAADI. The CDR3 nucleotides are TGCGCCAGCCGGCACGGCGGCGAGCAGTACTTC. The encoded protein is CASRHGGEQYF.

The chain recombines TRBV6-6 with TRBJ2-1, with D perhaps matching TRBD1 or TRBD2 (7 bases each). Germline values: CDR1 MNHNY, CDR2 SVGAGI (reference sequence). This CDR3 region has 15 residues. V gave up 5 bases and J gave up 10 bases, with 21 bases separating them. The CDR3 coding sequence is TGTGCCAGCAGTAGACAGGGAGGGCATACAGGGGAGCAGTTCTTC. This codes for CASSRQGGHTGEQFF.

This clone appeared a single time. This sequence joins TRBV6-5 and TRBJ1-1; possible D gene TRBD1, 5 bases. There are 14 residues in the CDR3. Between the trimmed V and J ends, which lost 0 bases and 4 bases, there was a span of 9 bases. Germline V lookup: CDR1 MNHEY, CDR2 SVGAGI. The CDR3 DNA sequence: TGTGCCAGCAGTTACTCCGGGACCCCCACTGAAGCTTTCTTT. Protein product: CASSYSGTPTEAFF.

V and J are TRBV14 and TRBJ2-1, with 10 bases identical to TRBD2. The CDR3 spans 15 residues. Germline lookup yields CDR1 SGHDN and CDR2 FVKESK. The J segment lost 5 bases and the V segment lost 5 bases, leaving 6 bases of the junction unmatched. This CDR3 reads CASSWLAGGHNEQFF. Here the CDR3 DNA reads TGTGCCAGCAGCTGGTTAGCGGGAGGTCACAATGAGCAGTTCTTC.

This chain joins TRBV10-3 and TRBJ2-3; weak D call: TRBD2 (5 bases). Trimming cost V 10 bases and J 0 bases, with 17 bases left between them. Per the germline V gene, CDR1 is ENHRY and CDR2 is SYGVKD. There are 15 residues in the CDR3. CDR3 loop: CASGFQSGSTDTQYF. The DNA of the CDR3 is TGTGCCAGCGGATTTCAGAGCGGAAGCACAGATACGCAGTATTTT.

CDR3 protein: CASSPWPRLEAGEQYF. Here the CDR3 DNA reads TGCGCCAGCAGCCCATGGCCCCGGCTGGAGGCGGGTGAGCAGTACTTC. The gene calls are TRBV5-1 and TRBJ2-7; TRBD2 is a possible D gene (5 bases). Germline V CDR1 and CDR2: SGHRS, YFSETQ. With 4 bases removed from V and 7 bases from J, the gap between germline ends came to 24 bases. The length of the CDR3 is 16 residues.

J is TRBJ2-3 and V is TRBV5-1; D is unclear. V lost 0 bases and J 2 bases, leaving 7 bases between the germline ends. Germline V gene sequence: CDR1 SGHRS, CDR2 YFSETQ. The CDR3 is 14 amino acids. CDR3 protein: CASSLAEPTDTQYF. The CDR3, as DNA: TGCGCCAGCAGCTTGGCTGAACCCACAGATACGCAGTATTTT.

As DNA, the CDR3 is TGTGCCAGCAGCTTAGCGGGGGGGCCAGTCGAGCAGTACTTC. Encoded protein: CASSLAGGPVEQYF. The chain carries TRBV11-2 and TRBJ2-7, with 8 bases matching TRBD2. Per the germline V gene, CDR1 is SGHAT and CDR2 is FQNNGV. Trimming cost V 1 base and J 6 bases; bases outside gene matches: 5. The length of the CDR3 is 14 residues.

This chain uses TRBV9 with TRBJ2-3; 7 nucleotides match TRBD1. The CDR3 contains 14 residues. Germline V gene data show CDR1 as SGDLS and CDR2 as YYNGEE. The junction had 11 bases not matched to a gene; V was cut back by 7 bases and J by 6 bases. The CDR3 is CASSADRVADTQYF. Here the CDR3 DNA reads TGTGCCAGCTCTGCCGACAGGGTCGCGGATACGCAGTATTTT.

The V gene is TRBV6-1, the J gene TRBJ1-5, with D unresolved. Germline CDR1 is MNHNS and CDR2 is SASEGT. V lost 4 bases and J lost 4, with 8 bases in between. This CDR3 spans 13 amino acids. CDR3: CASSAKENQPQHF. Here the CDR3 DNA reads TGTGCCAGCAGTGCTAAGGAGAATCAGCCCCAGCATTTT.

CDR3 in DNA: TGTGCCAGCTCACCAAAGGTAGCGGGGCTCCGGGCAGATACGCAGTATTTT. Its protein is CASSPKVAGLRADTQYF. The chain is built from TRBV18 and TRBJ2-3, with 8 bases that match TRBD2. The CDR3 length is 17 residues. In germline, CDR1 is KGHSH, CDR2 LQKENI. V was pared by 2 bases and J by 4 bases, with 11 bases of the junction left unmatched.

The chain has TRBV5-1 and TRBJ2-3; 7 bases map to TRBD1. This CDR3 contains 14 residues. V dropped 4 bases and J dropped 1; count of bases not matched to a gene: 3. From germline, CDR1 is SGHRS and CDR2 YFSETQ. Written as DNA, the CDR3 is TGCGCCAGCAGCATTGACAGGGGCACAGATACGCAGTATTTT. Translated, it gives CASSIDRGTDTQYF.

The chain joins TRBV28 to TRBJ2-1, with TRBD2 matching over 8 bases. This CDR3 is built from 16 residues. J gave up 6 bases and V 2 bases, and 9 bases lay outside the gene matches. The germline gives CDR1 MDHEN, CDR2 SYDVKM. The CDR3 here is CASSLQPAGAPNEQFF. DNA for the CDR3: TGTGCCAGCAGTTTACAGCCAGCGGGAGCCCCCAATGAGCAGTTCTTC. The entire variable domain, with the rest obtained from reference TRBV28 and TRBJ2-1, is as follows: DVKVTQSSRYLVKRTGEKVFLECVQDMDHENMFWYRQDPGLGLRLIYFSYDVKMKEKGDIPEGYSVSREKKERFSLILESASTNQTSMYLCASSLQPAGAPNEQFFGPGTRLTVL.

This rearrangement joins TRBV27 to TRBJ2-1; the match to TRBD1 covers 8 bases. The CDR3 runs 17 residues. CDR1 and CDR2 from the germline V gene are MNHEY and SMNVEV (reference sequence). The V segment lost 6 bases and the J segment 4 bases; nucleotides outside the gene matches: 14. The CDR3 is CASSQHRQGLRYNEQFF. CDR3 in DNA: TGTGCCAGCAGCCAACACCGACAGGGGTTGAGGTACAATGAGCAGTTCTTC.

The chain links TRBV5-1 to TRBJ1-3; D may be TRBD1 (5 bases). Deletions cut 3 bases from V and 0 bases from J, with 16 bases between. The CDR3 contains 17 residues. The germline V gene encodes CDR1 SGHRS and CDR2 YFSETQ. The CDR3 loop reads CASSSRDVGSSGNTIYF. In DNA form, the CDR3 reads TGCGCCAGCAGCTCACGGGACGTCGGGAGCTCTGGAAACACCATATATTTT.

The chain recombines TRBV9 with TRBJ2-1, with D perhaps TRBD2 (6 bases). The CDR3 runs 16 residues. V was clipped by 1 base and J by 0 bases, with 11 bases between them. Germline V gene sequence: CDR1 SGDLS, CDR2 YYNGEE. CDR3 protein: CASSVSGVSSYNEQFF. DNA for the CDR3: TGTGCCAGCAGCGTATCGGGGGTAAGCTCCTACAATGAGCAGTTCTTC.

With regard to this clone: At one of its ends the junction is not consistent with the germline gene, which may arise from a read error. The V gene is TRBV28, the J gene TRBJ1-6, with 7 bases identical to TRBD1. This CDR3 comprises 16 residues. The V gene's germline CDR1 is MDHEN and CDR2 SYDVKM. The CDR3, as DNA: TGTGCCAGCAGGTTATTCTCCCAGGGGGATGATTCACCCCTCCACTTT. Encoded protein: CASRLFSQGDDSPLHF.

Written as DNA, the CDR3 is TGTGCCAGCAGTACAGGGGTGCTAAACTACGAGCAGTACTTC. Encoded protein: CASSTGVLNYEQYF. V usage is TRBV2 and J usage is TRBJ2-7; TRBD1 matches at 7 bases. The germline CDR1 and CDR2 sequences are SNHLY and FYNNEI. V gave up 5 bases and J gave up 3 bases; unmatched junction bases: 7. The CDR3 has 14 residues.